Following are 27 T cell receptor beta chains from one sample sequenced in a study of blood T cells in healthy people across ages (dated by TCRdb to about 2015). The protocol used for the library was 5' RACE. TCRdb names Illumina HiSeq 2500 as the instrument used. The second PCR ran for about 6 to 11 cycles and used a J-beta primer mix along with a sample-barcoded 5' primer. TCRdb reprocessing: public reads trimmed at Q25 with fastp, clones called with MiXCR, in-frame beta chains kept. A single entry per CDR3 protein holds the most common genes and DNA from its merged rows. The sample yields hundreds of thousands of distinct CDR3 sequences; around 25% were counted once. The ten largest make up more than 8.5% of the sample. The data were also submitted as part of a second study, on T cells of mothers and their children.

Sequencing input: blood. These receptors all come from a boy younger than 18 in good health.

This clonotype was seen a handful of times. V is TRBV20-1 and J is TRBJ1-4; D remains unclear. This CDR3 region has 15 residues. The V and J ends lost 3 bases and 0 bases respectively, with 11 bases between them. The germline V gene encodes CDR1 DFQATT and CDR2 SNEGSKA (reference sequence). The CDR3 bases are TGCAGTGCTAGGGCCAGCAGCGCAACTAATGAAAAACTGTTTTTT. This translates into CSARASSATNEKLFF.

The CDR3 loop is CASSESPRGTEAFF. CDR3 sequence (DNA): TGCGCCAGCAGTGAGTCCCCGCGAGGGACTGAAGCTTTCTTT. The rearrangement uses TRBV10-2 and TRBJ1-1; no reliable D call. Germline CDR1 reads WSHSY; CDR2 reads SAAADI. Trimming took 0 bases from V and 5 from J, leaving 10 bases between them. The CDR3 loop spans 14 amino acids.

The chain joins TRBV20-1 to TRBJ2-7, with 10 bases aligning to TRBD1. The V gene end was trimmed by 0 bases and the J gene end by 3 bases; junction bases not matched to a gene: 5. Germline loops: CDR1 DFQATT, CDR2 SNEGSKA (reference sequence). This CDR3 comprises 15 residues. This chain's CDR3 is CSAREGTGEDYEQYF. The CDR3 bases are TGCAGTGCTAGAGAAGGGACAGGGGAAGACTACGAGCAGTACTTC.

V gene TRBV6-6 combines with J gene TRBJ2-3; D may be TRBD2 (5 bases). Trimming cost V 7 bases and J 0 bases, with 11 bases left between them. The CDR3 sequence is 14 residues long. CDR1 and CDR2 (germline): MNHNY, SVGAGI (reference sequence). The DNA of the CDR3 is TGTGCCAGCACCGACTATCCTAGCACAGATACGCAGTATTTT. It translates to CASTDYPSTDTQYF.

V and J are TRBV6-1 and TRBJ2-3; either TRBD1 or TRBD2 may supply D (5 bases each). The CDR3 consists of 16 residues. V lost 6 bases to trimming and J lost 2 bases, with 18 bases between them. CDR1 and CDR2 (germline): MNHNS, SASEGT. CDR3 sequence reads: CASRPLGLANTDTQYF. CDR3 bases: TGTGCCAGCAGGCCCTTGGGGCTAGCAAACACAGATACGCAGTATTTT.

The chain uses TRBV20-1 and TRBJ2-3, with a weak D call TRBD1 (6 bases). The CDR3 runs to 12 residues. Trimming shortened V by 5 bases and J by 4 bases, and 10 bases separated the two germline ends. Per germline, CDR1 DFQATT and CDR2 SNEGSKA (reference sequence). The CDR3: CSALRQADTQYF. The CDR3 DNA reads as TGCAGTGCTTTAAGACAGGCAGATACGCAGTATTTT.

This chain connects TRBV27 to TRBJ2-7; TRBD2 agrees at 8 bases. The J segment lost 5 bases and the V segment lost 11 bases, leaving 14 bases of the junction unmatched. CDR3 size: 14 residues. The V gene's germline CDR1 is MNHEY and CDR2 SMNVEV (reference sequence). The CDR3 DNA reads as TGTGCCGGACAGCGGGGGCGTGTTGGTGACGAGCAGTACTTC. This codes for CAGQRGRVGDEQYF.

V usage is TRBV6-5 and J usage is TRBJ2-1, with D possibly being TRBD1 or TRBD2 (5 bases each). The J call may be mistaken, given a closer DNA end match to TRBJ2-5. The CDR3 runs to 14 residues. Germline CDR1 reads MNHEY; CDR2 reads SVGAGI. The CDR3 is CASSPGRKGETQYF. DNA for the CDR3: TGTGCCAGCAGTCCGGGACGTAAAGGGGAGACCCAGTACTTC.

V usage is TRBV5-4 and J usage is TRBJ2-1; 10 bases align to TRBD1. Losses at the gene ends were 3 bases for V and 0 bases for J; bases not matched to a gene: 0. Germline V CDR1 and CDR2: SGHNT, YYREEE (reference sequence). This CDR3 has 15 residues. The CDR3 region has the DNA TGTGCCAGCAGCTGGGACAGGGGCTCCTACAATGAGCAGTTCTTC. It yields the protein CASSWDRGSYNEQFF.

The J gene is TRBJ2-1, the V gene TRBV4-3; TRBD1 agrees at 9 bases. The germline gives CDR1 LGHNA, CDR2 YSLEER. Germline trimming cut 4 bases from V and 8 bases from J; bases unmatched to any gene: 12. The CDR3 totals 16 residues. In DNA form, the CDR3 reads TGCGCCAGCAGCCGGTCACAGGGGGCGAATTCCGATGAGCAGTTCTTC. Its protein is CASSRSQGANSDEQFF.

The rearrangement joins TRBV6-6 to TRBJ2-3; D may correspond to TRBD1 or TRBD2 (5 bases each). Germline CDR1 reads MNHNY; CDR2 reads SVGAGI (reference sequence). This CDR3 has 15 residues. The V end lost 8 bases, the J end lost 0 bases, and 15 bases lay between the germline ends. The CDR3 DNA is TGTGCCAGCTCTGATGGGGGAAGTAGCACAGATACGCAGTATTTT. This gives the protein CASSDGGSSTDTQYF.

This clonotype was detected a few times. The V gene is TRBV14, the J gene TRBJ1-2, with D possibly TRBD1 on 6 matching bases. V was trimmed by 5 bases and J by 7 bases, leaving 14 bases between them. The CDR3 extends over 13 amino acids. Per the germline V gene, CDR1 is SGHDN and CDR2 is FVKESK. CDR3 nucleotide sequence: TGTGCCAGCAGCTACCCCACAGGGACTGGCTACACCTTC. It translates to CASSYPTGTGYTF.

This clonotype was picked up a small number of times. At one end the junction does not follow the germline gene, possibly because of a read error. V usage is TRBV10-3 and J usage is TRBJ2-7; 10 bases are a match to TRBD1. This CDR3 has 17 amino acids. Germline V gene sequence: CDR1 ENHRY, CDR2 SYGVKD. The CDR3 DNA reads TGCGCCATCAGTGATTCGAAGGCGCGGACAGGGGGCTACGAGCAGTACTTC. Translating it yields CAISDSKARTGGYEQYF.

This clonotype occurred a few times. In nucleotides, the CDR3 is TGTGCCAGCAGCCCGTCATCCGGAGGGGGCTACACCTTC. Translating it yields CASSPSSGGGYTF. V and J are TRBV9 and TRBJ1-2; no firm D call. Germline V lookup: CDR1 SGDLS, CDR2 YYNGEE. CDR3 length: 13 amino acids. V was shortened by 4 bases and J by 8 bases, with 15 bases between the two germline ends.

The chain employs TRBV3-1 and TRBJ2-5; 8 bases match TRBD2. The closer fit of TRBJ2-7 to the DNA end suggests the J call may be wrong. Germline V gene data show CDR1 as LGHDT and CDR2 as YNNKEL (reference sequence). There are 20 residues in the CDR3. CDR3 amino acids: CASSTEWSGSHGGGSYEQYF. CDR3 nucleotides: TGTGCCAGCAGTACCGAATGGAGCGGGAGCCACGGAGGCGGGTCCTACGAGCAGTACTTC.

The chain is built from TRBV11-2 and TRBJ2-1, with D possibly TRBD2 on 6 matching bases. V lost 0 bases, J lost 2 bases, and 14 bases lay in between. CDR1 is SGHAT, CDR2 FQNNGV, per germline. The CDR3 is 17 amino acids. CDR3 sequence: CASSLDVSSVTYNEQFF. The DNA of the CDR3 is TGTGCCAGCAGCTTAGATGTGTCTAGCGTGACCTACAATGAGCAGTTCTTC.

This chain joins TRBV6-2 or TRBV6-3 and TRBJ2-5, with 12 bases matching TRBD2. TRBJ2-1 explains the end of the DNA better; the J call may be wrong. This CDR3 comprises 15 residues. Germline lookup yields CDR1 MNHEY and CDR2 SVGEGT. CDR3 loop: CASSYWELAGGEQFF. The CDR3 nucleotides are TGTGCCAGCAGTTACTGGGAACTAGCGGGGGGCGAGCAGTTCTTC.

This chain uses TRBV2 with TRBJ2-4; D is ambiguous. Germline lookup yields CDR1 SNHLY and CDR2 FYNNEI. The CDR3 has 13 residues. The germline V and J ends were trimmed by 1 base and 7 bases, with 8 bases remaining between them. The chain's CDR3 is CASSEGGVNIQYF. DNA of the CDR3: TGTGCCAGCAGTGAAGGGGGTGTTAACATTCAGTACTTC.

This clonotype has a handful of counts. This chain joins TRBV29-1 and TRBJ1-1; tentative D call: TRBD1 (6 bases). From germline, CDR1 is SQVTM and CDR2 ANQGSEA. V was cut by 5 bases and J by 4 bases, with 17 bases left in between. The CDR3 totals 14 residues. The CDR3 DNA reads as TGCAGCGTTACGACAGGCGTTGGTGCCACTGAAGCTTTCTTT. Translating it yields CSVTTGVGATEAFF.

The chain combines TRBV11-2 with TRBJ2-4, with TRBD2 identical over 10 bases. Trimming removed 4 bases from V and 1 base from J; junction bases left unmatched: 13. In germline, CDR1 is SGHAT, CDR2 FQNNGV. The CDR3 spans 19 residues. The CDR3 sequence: CASSSPLGGSGGAKNIQYF. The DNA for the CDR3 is TGTGCCAGCAGCTCCCCCCTGGGAGGTAGCGGGGGGGCCAAAAACATTCAGTACTTC.

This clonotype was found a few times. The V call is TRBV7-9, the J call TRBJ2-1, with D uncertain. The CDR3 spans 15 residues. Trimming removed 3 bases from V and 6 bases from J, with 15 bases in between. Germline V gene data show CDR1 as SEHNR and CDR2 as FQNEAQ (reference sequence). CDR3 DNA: TGTGCCAGCAGCTTCTCGGCCCCCACTCGCAATGAGCAGTTCTTC. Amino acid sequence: CASSFSAPTRNEQFF.

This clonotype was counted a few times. The CDR3 nucleotides read TGTGCCAGCAGTTACGTGGCGAACGACTACAATGAGCAGTTCTTC. Protein product: CASSYVANDYNEQFF. The gene calls are TRBV6-5 and TRBJ2-1; D is ambiguous. This CDR3 has 15 residues. V lost 2 bases, J lost 3 bases, and 11 bases lay in between. The V gene's germline CDR1 is MNHEY and CDR2 SVGAGI.

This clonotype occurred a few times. CDR3 DNA sequence: TGTGCCAGCAGCGACGGACTAGCGGCCTACAATGAGCAGTTCTTC. Residues: CASSDGLAAYNEQFF. The genes are TRBV2 and TRBJ2-1; 10 positions agree with TRBD2. CDR1 is SNHLY and CDR2 is FYNNEI in the germline V gene. The CDR3 sequence is 15 residues long. Trimming cost V 6 bases and J 2 bases; bases outside gene matches: 4.

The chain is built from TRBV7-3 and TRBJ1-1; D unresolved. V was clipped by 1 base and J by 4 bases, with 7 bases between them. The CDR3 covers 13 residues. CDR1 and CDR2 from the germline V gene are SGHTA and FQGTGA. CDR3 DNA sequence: TGTGCCAGCAGCTTAAGACCCTTCACTGAAGCTTTCTTT. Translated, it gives CASSLRPFTEAFF.

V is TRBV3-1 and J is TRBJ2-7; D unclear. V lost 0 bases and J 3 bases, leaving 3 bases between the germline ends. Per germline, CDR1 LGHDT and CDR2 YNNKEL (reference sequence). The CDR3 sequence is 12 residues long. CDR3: CASSQENYEQYF. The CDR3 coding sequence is TGTGCCAGCAGCCAAGAAAACTACGAGCAGTACTTC.

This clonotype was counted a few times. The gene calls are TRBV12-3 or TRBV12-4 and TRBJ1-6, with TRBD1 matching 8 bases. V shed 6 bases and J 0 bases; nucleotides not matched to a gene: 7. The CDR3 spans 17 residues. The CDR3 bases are TGTGCCAGCAGCCCCGGACAGGGACCCTCCTATAATTCACCCCTCCACTTT. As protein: CASSPGQGPSYNSPLHF.

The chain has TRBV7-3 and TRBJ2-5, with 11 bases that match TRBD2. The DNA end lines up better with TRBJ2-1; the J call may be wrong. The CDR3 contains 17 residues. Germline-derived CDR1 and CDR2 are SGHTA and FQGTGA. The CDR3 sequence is CASSPEVAGGPYNEQFF. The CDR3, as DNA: TGTGCCAGCAGCCCCGAGGTAGCGGGAGGGCCATACAATGAGCAGTTCTTC.